A selection of T cell receptor beta chains follows, all from one sample in a study of cytomegalovirus exposure and HLA in healthy donors. Clones were sequenced by immunoSEQ multiplex PCR, and TCRdb holds only the in-frame ones, with some missing. The repertoire holds 200,000 or so clones, with about 80% as singletons. The sample comprised PBMCs. These TCRs come from a woman in her forties or fifties in good health and CMV-seropositive. CDR3s leave out the opening cysteine and the closing phenylalanine or tryptophan.

14 TRBV7-9 ASSPRGNRGLNEQF
14 TRBV7-9 ASSIDSGGYSETQY
14 TRBV2 ASSTSGGGITGEQY
13 TRBV6-5 ASSPDRYSGNTIY
12 TRBV19 ASATGVVGYEQY
15 TRBV25-1 ASSEYAGGGENTEAF
14 TRBV6-5 ASSSGYSDPYNEQF
11 TRBV28 ASSSGQVEKLF
12 TRBV7-9 ASSLEGGRYGYT
12 TRBV5-1 ASSRTGNTGELF
12 TRBV7-9 ASSLRYREETQY
10 TRBV5-4 ASSLGLGELF
12 TRBV28 ASRSSSYNSPLH
12 TRBV11-1 ASSTPSGGTGQY
14 TRBV19 AVAVGTGAMNTEAF
13 TRBV5-1 ASSSTSGGAGEQF
11 TRBV6-1 ASSWGSGTEAF
11 TRBV19 ASSRNRDFEQF
14 TRBV4-1 ASSGKGLQFQETQY
13 TRBV4-3 ASRQEVEQHSGYT
14 TRBV18 ASSLYAQGMNTEAF
15 TRBV5-4 ASSSIPRQGVNSPLH
13 TRBV7-2 ASSLDPGEGTEAF
14 TRBV11-2 ASSPAGTGDTGELF
16 TRBV18 ASSPYPMGSSSYNEQF
15 TRBV13 ASSLFKRGAPTDTQY